This is a list of T cell receptor beta chains from one sample in a study of T cell changes during pregnancy in multiple sclerosis. Using immunoSEQ multiplex PCR, the repertoire was profiled, and TCRdb retains in-frame clones only, with some absent. The data show about 11,000 clones, 85% to 95% seen once. The source was CD4+ T cells from peripheral blood mononuclear cells, collected before pregnancy. The receptors derive from a female donor with multiple sclerosis, enrolled in a pregnancy study. The CDR3 runs from the conserved cysteine through the conserved F or W. The D gene is left open where the match is weak.

TRBV16,NA,CASSPTTGEQSGSPLHF
TRBV27,NA,CASMENLRPYEQYF
TRBV9,NA,CASSVGLDPTYEQYF
TRBV5-8,TRBD1,CASSLAHRGDTDTQYF
TRBV7-7,TRBD2,CASSLGTSGGLGETQYF
TRBV2,NA,CASSEQGFETVDF
TRBV10-3,TRBD1,CAIRQTGGSNEQYF
TRBV7-3,TRBD1,CASSKGQNNSPLHF
TRBV19,TRBD1,CASSTGTGGEQYF
TRBV25-1,TRBD2,CASRRTSGWETQYF
TRBV11-2,NA,CASSPKGLPLLSYEQYF
TRBV7-2,TRBD2,CASSLGAGEGTDTQYF